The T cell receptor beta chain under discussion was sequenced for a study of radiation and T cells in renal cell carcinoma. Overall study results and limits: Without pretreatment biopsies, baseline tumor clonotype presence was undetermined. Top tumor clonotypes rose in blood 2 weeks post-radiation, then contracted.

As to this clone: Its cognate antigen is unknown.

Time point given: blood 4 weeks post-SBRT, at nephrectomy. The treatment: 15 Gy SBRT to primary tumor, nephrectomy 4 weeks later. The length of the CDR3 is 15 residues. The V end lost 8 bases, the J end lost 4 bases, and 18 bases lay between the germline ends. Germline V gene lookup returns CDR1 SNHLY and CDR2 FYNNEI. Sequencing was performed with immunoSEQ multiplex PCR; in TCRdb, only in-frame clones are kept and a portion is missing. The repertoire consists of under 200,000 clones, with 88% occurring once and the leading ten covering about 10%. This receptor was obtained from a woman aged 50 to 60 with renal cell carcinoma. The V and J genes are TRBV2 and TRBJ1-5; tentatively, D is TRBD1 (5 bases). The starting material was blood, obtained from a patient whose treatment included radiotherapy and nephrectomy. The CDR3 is CASSGRFSFNQPQHF. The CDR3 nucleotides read TGTGCCAGCTCGGGACGGTTCTCATTTAATCAGCCCCAGCATTTT.